This entry describes one T cell receptor beta chain. Its antigen is unidentified. This entry is derived from a study of T cells in Graves' hyperthyroidism and ophthalmopathy. Points from the study as a whole: Most clonotypes expanded in the thyroid (above 0.001) were also present in blood. Stable hyperthyroidism and ophthalmopathy were separated using 13 V-J signatures.

It was RNA transcripts that yielded the amplified TCR beta CDR3 regions. Initially, a first-round RT-PCR of the TCR CDR3 employed the HTBI primer set. TCRdb redid the calling of the multiplex PCR reads with MiXCR, one entry per CDR3 protein. The table records around 600,000 distinct CDR3 sequences, approximately 15% of them present only once. Germline V lookup: CDR1 MDHEN, CDR2 SYDVKM. The CDR3 is 15 amino acids. V was cut by 1 base and J by 3 bases, with 12 bases left in between. In the ophthalmopathy cohort, Clinical Activity Score was at least 3, NOSPECS grade at least 4, and duration under 3 months. Cells are PBMCs isolated from 10 ml of fresh blood.

The source of this sequence is a woman in her late teens or twenties with Graves' ophthalmopathy. Sequences were obtained from blood. J is TRBJ1-2 and V is TRBV28; D gene ambiguous. The CDR3 coding sequence is TGTGCCAGCAGTTTATCGTCCATGAGATACTATGGCTACACCTTC. This translates into CASSLSSMRYYGYTF.